This T cell receptor beta chain was recovered during a study of blood T cell repertoires in COVID-19. Study context: Sources were T cells, B-cell-depleted T cells, or PBMCs; the material itself was cDNA or gDNA.

The germline V gene has CDR1 SEHNR and CDR2 FQNEAQ (reference sequence). The CDR3 is 13 amino acids. Deletions cut 7 bases from V and 9 bases from J, with 16 bases between. The method was immunoSEQ multiplex PCR; TCRdb's version includes in-frame clones alone and lacks a portion of them. The repertoire holds some 250,000 clones, approximately 90% seen once, with around 0.99% in the top ten. The sequencing sample was made of peripheral blood. The clonotype comes from a woman aged 35 to 49 who had recovered from COVID-19. This chain joins TRBV7-9 and TRBJ2-1; possibly TRBD2 for D (7 bases). CDR3 residues: CASTRGEGGEQFF. CDR3 nucleotide sequence: TGTGCCAGCACCCGAGGGGAGGGGGGTGAGCAGTTCTTC.